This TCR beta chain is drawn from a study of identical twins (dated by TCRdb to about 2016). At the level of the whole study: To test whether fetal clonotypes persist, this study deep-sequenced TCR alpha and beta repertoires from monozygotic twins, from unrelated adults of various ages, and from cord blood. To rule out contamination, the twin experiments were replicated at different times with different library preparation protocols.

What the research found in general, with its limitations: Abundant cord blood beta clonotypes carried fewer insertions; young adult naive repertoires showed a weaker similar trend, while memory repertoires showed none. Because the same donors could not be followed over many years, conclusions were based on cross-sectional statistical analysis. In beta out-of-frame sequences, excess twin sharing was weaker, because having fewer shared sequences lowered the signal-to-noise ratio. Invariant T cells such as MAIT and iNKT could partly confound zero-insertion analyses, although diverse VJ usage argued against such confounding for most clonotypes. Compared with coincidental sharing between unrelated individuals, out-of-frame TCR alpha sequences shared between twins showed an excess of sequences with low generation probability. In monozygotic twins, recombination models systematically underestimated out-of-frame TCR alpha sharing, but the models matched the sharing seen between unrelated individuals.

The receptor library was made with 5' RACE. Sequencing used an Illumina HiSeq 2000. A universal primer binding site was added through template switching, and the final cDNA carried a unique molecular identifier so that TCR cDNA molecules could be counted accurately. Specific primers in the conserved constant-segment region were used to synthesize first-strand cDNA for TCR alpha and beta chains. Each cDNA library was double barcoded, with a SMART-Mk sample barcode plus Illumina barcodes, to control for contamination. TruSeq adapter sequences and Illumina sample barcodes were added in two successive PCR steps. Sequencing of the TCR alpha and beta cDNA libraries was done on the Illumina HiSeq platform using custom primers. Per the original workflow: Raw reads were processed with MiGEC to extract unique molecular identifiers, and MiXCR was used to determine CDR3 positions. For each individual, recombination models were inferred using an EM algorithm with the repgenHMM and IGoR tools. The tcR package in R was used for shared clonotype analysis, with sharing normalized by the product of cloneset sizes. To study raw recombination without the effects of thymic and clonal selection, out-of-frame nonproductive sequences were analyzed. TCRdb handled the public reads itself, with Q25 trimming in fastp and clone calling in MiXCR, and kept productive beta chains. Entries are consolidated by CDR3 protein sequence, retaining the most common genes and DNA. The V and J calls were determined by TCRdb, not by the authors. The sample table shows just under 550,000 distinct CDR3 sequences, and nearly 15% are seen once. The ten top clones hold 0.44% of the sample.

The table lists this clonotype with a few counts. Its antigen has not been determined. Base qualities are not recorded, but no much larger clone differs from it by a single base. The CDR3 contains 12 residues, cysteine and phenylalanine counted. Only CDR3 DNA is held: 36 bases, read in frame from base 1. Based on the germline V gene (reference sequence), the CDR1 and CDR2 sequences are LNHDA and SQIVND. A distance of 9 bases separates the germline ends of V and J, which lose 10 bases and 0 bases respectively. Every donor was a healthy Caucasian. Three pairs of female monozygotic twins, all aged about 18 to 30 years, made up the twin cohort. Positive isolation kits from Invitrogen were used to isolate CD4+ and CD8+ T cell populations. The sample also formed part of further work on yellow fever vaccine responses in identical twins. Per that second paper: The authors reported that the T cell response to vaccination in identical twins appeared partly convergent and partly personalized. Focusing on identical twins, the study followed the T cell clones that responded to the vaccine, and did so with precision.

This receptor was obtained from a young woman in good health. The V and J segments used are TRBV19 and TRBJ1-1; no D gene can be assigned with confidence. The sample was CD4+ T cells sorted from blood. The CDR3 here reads CATTTLNTEAFF. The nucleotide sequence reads TGTGCCACCACGACATTGAACACTGAAGCTTTCTTT.